A selection of T cell receptor beta chains follows, all from one sample in a study of blood T cell repertoires in COVID-19. TCRdb keeps only in-frame clones here, not all; method: immunoSEQ multiplex PCR. The sample comprises some 150,000 clones, about 86% of which are singletons, and around 7% rests with the top ten. The sequenced sample consisted of peripheral blood. These receptors all stem from a woman aged 80 or over in a cohort sampled during active or convalescent COVID-19. CDR3s include the opening cysteine and the closing phenylalanine or tryptophan. A D gene is named only where the DNA matches it firmly. Only some rows state a clone size, as once, few, many or a class for expanded clones.

D	size	V	J	DNA	CDR3
-	-	TRBV28	TRBJ2-2	TGTGCCAGCAGTTCCCTGGGGAGATACACCGGGGAGCTGTTTTTT	CASSSLGRYTGELFF
-	-	TRBV14	TRBJ1-4	TGTGCCAGCAGCCAACATGGCGAAAAACTGTTTTTT	CASSQHGEKLFF
-	-	TRBV5-5	TRBJ1-4	TGTGCCAGCAGCCGGCTGGGGGGACGGATTAATGAAAAACTGTTTTTT	CASSRLGGRINEKLFF
-	-	TRBV6-2/TRBV6-3	TRBJ2-5	TGTGCCAGCAGTTACTCTCAGCGGGCCGGGCGGGGTGAGACCCAGTACTTC	CASSYSQRAGRGETQYF
-	-	TRBV5-1	TRBJ2-7	TGCGCCAGCAGACCAGGAGGGACAGTCTACGAGCAGTACTTC	CASRPGGTVYEQYF
TRBD1	-	TRBV7-9	TRBJ1-2	TGTGCCAGCAGCCGGGGACAGGGAGGCGGCTACACCTTC	CASSRGQGGGYTF
TRBD1	-	TRBV6-6	TRBJ1-5	TGTGCCAGCAGTTACAGGGACAGGGATCAGCCCCAGCATTTT	CASSYRDRDQPQHF
-	-	TRBV11-3	TRBJ2-1	TGTGCCAGCAGCTTAGACGCTAGTGGGTATGAGCAGTTCTTC	CASSLDASGYEQFF
TRBD1	-	TRBV6-4	TRBJ2-2	TGTGCCAGCAGTGGACAGGGCGGCACCGGGGAGCTGTTTTTT	CASSGQGGTGELFF
-	-	TRBV11-2	TRBJ1-2	TGTGCCAGCAGCTCCGACGCGGGAAGACCCTACTATGGCTACACCTTC	CASSSDAGRPYYGYTF
TRBD1	few	TRBV7-9	TRBJ1-1	TGTGCCAGCAGCCATAAAGCCGGACAGGGGAGGTCGGCTTTCTTT	CASSHKAGQGRSAFF
TRBD1	-	TRBV18	TRBJ1-3	TGTGCCAGCTCACCAAGACCCGGGACAGTATCTGGAAACACCATATATTTT	CASSPRPGTVSGNTIYF
-	-	TRBV7-2	TRBJ1-2	TGTGCCAGCAGCCCAGGAGGGGGGGGTTATGGCTACACCTTC	CASSPGGGGYGYTF
TRBD1	once	TRBV5-1	TRBJ1-2	TGCGCCAGCAGCTGGGACAGGGGGAGCTATGGCTACACCTTC	CASSWDRGSYGYTF
-	-	TRBV11-3	TRBJ2-5	TGTGCCAGCAGCCTCGGGAGGGGGCTAGAGACCCAGTACTTC	CASSLGRGLETQYF
TRBD2	-	TRBV6-5	TRBJ2-3	TGTGCCAGCAGTAGGGAGGGCAGGACAGATACGCAGTATTTT	CASSREGRTDTQYF
-	-	TRBV2	TRBJ2-2	TGTGCCAGCAGCCTACTATCAGGGGAGCTGTTTTTT	CASSLLSGELFF
TRBD1	-	TRBV11-3	TRBJ2-7	TGTGCCAGCAGCTTGGGACAGGATCTGTACGAGCAGTACTTC	CASSLGQDLYEQYF
TRBD1	once	TRBV19	TRBJ1-2	TGTGCCAGTAGTATGACAGGGGGCGAGGGCTATGGCTACACCTTC	CASSMTGGEGYGYTF
-	-	TRBV7-2	TRBJ1-4	TGTGCCAGCAGCTTTGGGGGCACTAATGAAAAACTGTTTTTT	CASSFGGTNEKLFF
-	-	TRBV19	TRBJ2-1	TGTGCCAGTAGTGCAGACACCCGACCCTACAATGAGCAGTTCTTC	CASSADTRPYNEQFF
-	-	TRBV7-2	TRBJ2-2	TGTGCCAGCAGCCTAAACGGGGGTAACACCGGGGAGCTGTTTTTT	CASSLNGGNTGELFF
-	-	TRBV27	TRBJ2-7	TGTGCCAGCACCTTGCTCCTGGCGGGGGCCCCGGGGGAGCAGTACTTC	CASTLLLAGAPGEQYF
-	-	TRBV6-5	TRBJ2-1	TGTGCCAGCAGTTACGCCCGCCCAGAAAACAATGAGCAGTTCTTC	CASSYARPENNEQFF
TRBD1	-	TRBV24-1	TRBJ1-1	TGTGCCACCAGTGTAAAAAGGACAGGGGAAGTTGAAGCTTTCTTT	CATSVKRTGEVEAFF
-	-	TRBV3-1/TRBV3-2	TRBJ1-3	TGTGCCAGCAGCCAAGAAGTAGTTTCTGGAAACACCATATATTTT	CASSQEVVSGNTIYF
-	-	TRBV18	TRBJ1-5	TGTGCCAGCTCACCCCAGGGGTACCAGCCCCAGCATTTT	CASSPQGYQPQHF
-	few	TRBV6-1	TRBJ2-7	TGTGCCAGCAGTGAAGCGGGGGGAGTCGACGAGCAGTACTTC	CASSEAGGVDEQYF
-	-	TRBV27	TRBJ2-3	TGTGCCAGCAGTTTATCCGGCACAGATACGCAGTATTTT	CASSLSGTDTQYF
-	-	TRBV21-1	TRBJ1-5	TGTGCCAGCAGCAAAGAGATGACAGGGCCTCAGCCCCAGCATTTT	CASSKEMTGPQPQHF
-	once	TRBV10-2	TRBJ1-2	TGCGCCAGCAGTGAGACCGGCCTGAGGGGCTACACCTTC	CASSETGLRGYTF
TRBD1	-	TRBV27	TRBJ1-4	TGTGCCAGCAGTCTTATCGGCAGGAGGGGGCAAGAACTGTTTTTT	CASSLIGRRGQELFF
-	-	TRBV2	TRBJ1-6	TGTGCCAGCAGTGAAACGGCGGCTTATAATTCACCCCTCCACTTT	CASSETAAYNSPLHF
TRBD1	-	TRBV27	TRBJ1-6	TGTGCCAGCAGTTTGTTAACCTCCACCGGGACAGGGGACCCACCCCTCCACTTT	CASSLLTSTGTGDPPLHF
-	-	TRBV5-1	TRBJ1-5	TGCGCCAGCAGCCTGTCGACAGGCAATCAGCCCCAGCATTTT	CASSLSTGNQPQHF
-	-	TRBV7-9	TRBJ1-3	TGTGCCAGCAGCTTGCAGAGAAACACCATATATTTT	CASSLQRNTIYF
-	-	TRBV14	TRBJ1-2	TGTGCCAGCAGCGGACAGCTATACAGGGTAGCTAACTATGGCTACACCTTC	CASSGQLYRVANYGYTF
-	-	TRBV9	TRBJ2-1	TGTGCCAGCACACTACGGGGGAGCTCCTACAATGAGCAGTTCTTC	CASTLRGSSYNEQFF
TRBD2	-	TRBV9	TRBJ2-3	TGTGCCAGCAGCTCCCCGCTAGCGGAACGTACTAGCACAGATACGCAGTATTTT	CASSSPLAERTSTDTQYF
-	-	TRBV24-1	TRBJ1-1	TGTGCCACCTCCACGAGTAACACTGAAGCTTTCTTT	CATSTSNTEAFF
TRBD1	-	TRBV5-4	TRBJ2-7	TGTGCCAGCAGCTTGGGGGGACAGACAGCAGCCTACGAGCAGTACTTC	CASSLGGQTAAYEQYF
TRBD1	few	TRBV5-6	TRBJ2-2	TGTGCCAGCAGCTTGGAAGGGGGCAACACCGGGGAGCTGTTTTTT	CASSLEGGNTGELFF
-	-	TRBV7-9	TRBJ2-5	TGTGCCAGCAGCTCGTTCCGGGGTCGAGAGACCCAGTACTTC	CASSSFRGRETQYF
-	-	TRBV5-4	TRBJ2-3	TGTGCCAGCAGCTTGGTGGACTCAGATACGCAGTATTTT	CASSLVDSDTQYF
TRBD1	-	TRBV6-5	TRBJ1-2	TGTGCCAGCAGCCCCTACTCGGGACAGGGGTATGGCTACACCTTC	CASSPYSGQGYGYTF
-	-	TRBV27	TRBJ1-1	TGTGCCAGCAGTTTATCTGTCTCTCGGAACACTGAAGCTTTCTTT	CASSLSVSRNTEAFF
TRBD1	-	TRBV18	TRBJ2-1	TGTGCCAGCTCACCACTCGGACAGGGGTCTTACAATGAGCAGTTCTTC	CASSPLGQGSYNEQFF
TRBD1	-	TRBV7-2	TRBJ1-2	TGTGCCAGCAGCCCTGGACAGGGAGACTATGGCTACACCTTC	CASSPGQGDYGYTF
-	-	TRBV27	TRBJ1-5	TGTGCCAGCAGTTTTCGGGGTACGCATCAGCCCCAGCATTTT	CASSFRGTHQPQHF
-	-	TRBV7-2	TRBJ1-1	TGTGCCAGCAGCTTTCAGGGCAACACTGAAGCTTTCTTT	CASSFQGNTEAFF
TRBD1	-	TRBV5-8	TRBJ2-2	TGTGCCAGCACCTCTCGACAGGGGTGGAACACCGGGGAGCTGTTTTTT	CASTSRQGWNTGELFF
-	-	TRBV23-1	TRBJ2-7	TGCGCCAGCAGTCAATCGAGTAAACCACGACGGGAGTACTTC	CASSQSSKPRREYF
TRBD2	-	TRBV6-5	TRBJ2-1	TGTGCCAGCAGTTACTCGAGACTAGCGGAGGACAATGAGCAGTTCTTC	CASSYSRLAEDNEQFF
TRBD1	-	TRBV6-6	TRBJ2-3	TGTGCCAGCAGTTACTTGACAGGGTCAGGCACAGATACGCAGTATTTT	CASSYLTGSGTDTQYF